One and the same sample provided the 10 T cell receptor beta chains below, sequenced in a study of T cells in Graves' hyperthyroidism and ophthalmopathy. TCR beta CDR3 regions were amplified from RNA transcripts. The primer set for the first-round RT-PCR of the TCR CDR3 was HTBI. TCRdb reanalysed the multiplex PCR reads using MiXCR and keeps one entry per CDR3 protein. The data show a few hundred thousand distinct CDR3 sequences, about 45% seen once. Sequencing was performed on peripheral blood or thyroid tissue (not recorded which). Receptors originate from an adult woman with Graves' disease, either hyperthyroidism or ophthalmopathy (not recorded which).

The chain combines TRBV10-3 with TRBJ1-1; 8 bases fit TRBD1. With 2 bases clipped from V and 10 bases from J, the junction kept 9 bases outside the gene matches. Germline V lookup: CDR1 ENHRY, CDR2 SYGVKD. The CDR3 extends over 14 amino acids. The CDR3 coding sequence is TGTGCCATCAGTGAGACGGACAGGGACCCCACAGCTTTCTTT. This translates into CAISETDRDPTAFF.

This clonotype was observed many times. CDR3: CASSLVPPNTEAFF. Here the CDR3 DNA reads TGTGCCAGCAGCTTGGTTCCACCGAACACTGAAGCTTTCTTT. The rearrangement links TRBV5-4 to TRBJ1-1; D gene uncertain. Germline values: CDR1 SGHNT, CDR2 YYREEE (reference sequence). The CDR3 spans 14 residues. V gave up 0 bases and J gave up 1 base, with 7 bases separating them.

The chain employs TRBV19 and TRBJ1-4, with D possibly matching TRBD1 (5 bases). The CDR3 totals 16 residues. CDR1 is LNHDA and CDR2 is SQIVND in the germline V gene (reference sequence). The V end was cut by 4 bases, the J end by 4 bases, with 16 bases between. The CDR3 protein is CASSTPGGTFNEKLFF. For the CDR3, the DNA is TGTGCCAGTAGTACCCCCGGGGGTACCTTTAATGAAAAACTGTTTTTT.

This chain joins TRBV7-2 and TRBJ2-7; 8 nucleotides agree with TRBD1. The CDR3 extends over 14 amino acids. The J segment lost 4 bases and the V segment lost 4 bases, leaving 6 bases of the junction unmatched. CDR1 and CDR2 (germline): SGHTA, FQGNSA. CDR3 loop: CASSSAGGGYEQYF. CDR3 coding DNA: TGTGCCAGCAGCTCGGCAGGGGGCGGGTACGAGCAGTACTTC.

Ten or more counts support this clonotype. V usage is TRBV6-1 and J usage is TRBJ2-5; the match to TRBD2 covers 7 bases. From germline, CDR1 is MNHNS and CDR2 SASEGT. The V segment lost 4 bases and the J segment 1 base; nucleotides outside the gene matches: 9. The CDR3 is made up of 16 amino acids. The CDR3 sequence: CASSVGAGTIQETQYF. CDR3 nucleotides: TGTGCCAGCAGTGTGGGCGCCGGGACTATCCAAGAGACCCAGTACTTC.

The chain recombines TRBV10-3 with TRBJ2-6; either TRBD1 or TRBD2 may fit D (6 bases each). The V end was cut by 5 bases, the J end by 0 bases, with 17 bases between. From germline, CDR1 is ENHRY and CDR2 SYGVKD. The CDR3 has 18 residues. CDR3 residues: CAISTGAGPSSGANVLTF. DNA for the CDR3: TGTGCCATCAGTACGGGGGCTGGTCCGAGCTCTGGGGCCAACGTCCTGACTTTC.

Remarks on this clonotype: A much larger clone differs from this one at a single base, so this may be a read error. The chain is built from TRBV24-1 and TRBJ2-7; the D gene is possibly TRBD1 (5 bases). The germline V and J ends were trimmed by 5 bases and 2 bases, with 12 bases remaining between them. From germline, CDR1 is KGHDR and CDR2 SFDVKD. The CDR3 is 14 residues long. CDR3 sequence: CATSARGQTYEQYF. The CDR3 bases are TGTGCCACCAGTGCTAGAGGACAAACCTACGAGCAGTACTTC.

In this sample, this clonotype turned up many times. The chain has TRBV5-1 and TRBJ2-2; unclear D gene. Trimming took 0 bases from V and 4 from J, leaving 13 bases between them. The CDR3 contains 16 residues. Germline V CDR1 and CDR2: SGHRS, YFSETQ. The CDR3 nucleotides read TGCGCCAGCAGCTTGGCTCTAGTTCGCGGCACCGGGGAGCTGTTTTTT. Protein: CASSLALVRGTGELFF.

There are many counts of this clonotype. The chain uses TRBV5-5 and TRBJ2-2; D is undetermined. Trimming stripped 4 bases from V and 6 bases from J, with 10 bases between. This CDR3 comprises 13 residues. CDR1 is SGHKS, CDR2 YYEKEE, per germline (reference sequence). CDR3 protein: CASSHDLSGELFF. The DNA for the CDR3 is TGTGCCAGCAGCCACGACTTGTCCGGGGAGCTGTTTTTT.

The rearrangement joins TRBV10-2 to TRBJ1-6; 7 bases are shared with TRBD1. Losses at the gene ends were 2 bases for V and 7 bases for J; bases not matched to a gene: 2. The CDR3 loop spans 14 amino acids. Germline loops: CDR1 WSHSY, CDR2 SAAADI. CDR3 DNA sequence: TGCGCCAGCAGTGAGACAGGGGACAATTCACCCCTCCACTTT. Its translation is CASSETGDNSPLHF.